The 13 T cell receptor beta chains presented below share a single source sample, sequenced in a study of graft-versus-host responses after intestinal transplantation. Lymphocytes (intraepithelial and lamina propria) were released by processing the graft tissue. Clones were read by immunoSEQ multiplex PCR, and TCRdb kept only the in-frame ones, dropping some. The sample yields about 15,000 clones, under 70% seen once. The sequencing here drew on ileum tissue, taken approximately 690 days after intestinal transplantation. The receptor set was obtained from a human patient who received an intestinal transplant, so some T cells may come from the graft donor.

This rearrangement joins TRBV5-4 to TRBJ2-1; tentative D call: TRBD2 (5 bases). V was pared by 3 bases and J by 7 bases, with 20 bases between. This CDR3 spans 16 amino acids. Germline V gene sequence: CDR1 SGHNT, CDR2 YYREEE (reference sequence). CDR3 bases: TGTGCCAGCAGCTCCTCGGGCCACCGGGGTGTAAATGAGCAGTTCTTC. Its translation is CASSSSGHRGVNEQFF. The variable domain in full, with the rest retrieved from reference TRBV5-4 and TRBJ2-1, is ETGVTQSPTHLIKTRGQQVTLRCSSQSGHNTVSWYQQALGQGPQFIFQYYREEENGRGNFPPRFSGLQFPNYSSELNVNALELDDSALYLCASSSSGHRGVNEQFFGPGTRLTVL.

This chain joins TRBV6-4 and TRBJ2-5, with D hard to call. Trimming stripped 3 bases from V and 4 bases from J, with 15 bases between. The CDR3 spans 15 residues. The germline CDR1 and CDR2 sequences are MRHNA and SNTAGT. The CDR3: CASSETVIFLETQYF. The CDR3 DNA follows: TGTGCCAGCAGTGAAACAGTTATATTTCTAGAGACCCAGTACTTC.

The chain recombines TRBV4-3 with TRBJ1-5; D gene ambiguous. This CDR3 is built from 15 residues. CDR1 and CDR2 (germline): LGHNA, YSLEER. V lost 0 bases, J lost 1 base, and 7 bases lay in between. This chain's CDR3 is CASSQDSRSNQPQHF. The CDR3 DNA is TGCGCCAGCAGCCAAGATAGCCGGAGCAATCAGCCCCAGCATTTT.

The V call is TRBV4-1, the J call TRBJ2-7; the D is unclear. Trimming shortened V by 0 bases and J by 0 bases, and 12 bases separated the two germline ends. The CDR3 contains 16 residues. Germline lookup yields CDR1 MGHRA and CDR2 YSYEKL. The CDR3 DNA is TGCGCCAGCAGCCAAGATGCGTCTGTCTTCTCCTACGAGCAGTACTTC. This gives the protein CASSQDASVFSYEQYF.

The table lists this clone with a few counts. The chain is built from TRBV7-2 and TRBJ1-5; TRBD1 is a possible D gene (5 bases). The V gene lost 2 bases and the J gene lost 6 bases, with 11 bases spanning the gap. Germline assignment: CDR1 SGHTA and CDR2 FQGNSA. The CDR3 has 14 amino acids. In DNA, the CDR3 is TGTGCCAGCAGCTTAACACAGGAGGCTCAGCCCCAGCATTTT. Protein sequence: CASSLTQEAQPQHF. Full variable domain (rest looked up from reference TRBV7-2 and TRBJ1-5): GAGVSQSPSNKVTEKGKDVELRCDPISGHTALYWYRQSLGQGLEFLIYFQGNSAPDKSGLPSDRFSAERTGGSVSTLTIQRTQQEDSAVYLCASSLTQEAQPQHFGDGTRLSIL.

This clone was seen only a few times. The J gene is TRBJ1-1, the V gene TRBV6-1; no clear D gene. The CDR3 covers 14 residues. V was cut by 5 bases and J by 3 bases, with 13 bases left in between. The V gene's germline CDR1 is MNHNS and CDR2 SASEGT. In DNA form, the CDR3 reads TGTGCCAGCAGTTTGGCGAGGGCCTACACTGAAGCTTTCTTT. It translates to CASSLARAYTEAFF.

The chain joins TRBV19 to TRBJ2-1; D is possibly TRBD2 (6 bases). Germline assignment: CDR1 LNHDA and CDR2 SQIVND (reference sequence). The CDR3 loop spans 17 amino acids. The V gene lost 3 bases and the J gene lost 0 bases, with 15 bases spanning the gap. Written as DNA, the CDR3 is TGTGCCAGTAGTATCGGGACTTTCCAAAGCTCCTACAATGAGCAGTTCTTC. Translated: CASSIGTFQSSYNEQFF. The full variable domain, completed using reference TRBV19 and TRBJ2-1, is DGGITQSPKYLFRKEGQNVTLSCEQNLNHDAMYWYRQDPGQGLRLIYYSQIVNDFQKGDIAEGYSVSREKKESFPLTVTSAQKNPTAFYLCASSIGTFQSSYNEQFFGPGTRLTVL.

This rearrangement joins TRBV5-1 to TRBJ2-6; D call uncertain. Between the trimmed V and J ends, which lost 4 bases and 0 bases, there was a span of 17 bases. Germline V CDR1 and CDR2: SGHRS, YFSETQ. There are 18 residues in the CDR3. CDR3 loop: CASSPWIFSLSGANVLTF. The CDR3 DNA reads as TGCGCCAGCAGCCCCTGGATCTTCTCACTCTCTGGGGCCAACGTCCTGACTTTC.

The chain links TRBV6-1 to TRBJ2-5; D unresolved. The CDR3 is 13 amino acids. The ends were cut back, 4 bases at V and 7 bases at J, with 13 bases in the middle. Germline V lookup: CDR1 MNHNS, CDR2 SASEGT. The chain's CDR3 is CASSVGLAGTQYF. CDR3 in DNA: TGTGCCAGCAGTGTGGGATTAGCAGGGACCCAGTACTTC.

The chain is built from TRBV15 and TRBJ2-7; 9 nucleotides line up with TRBD2. The CDR3 loop spans 13 amino acids. Germline V CDR1 and CDR2: LNHNV, YYDKDF (reference sequence). The V segment lost 8 bases and the J segment 2 bases; nucleotides outside the gene matches: 4. The CDR3 coding sequence is TGTGCCACCTCAATAGCGGGGGCCTACGAGCAGTACTTC. This codes for CATSIAGAYEQYF.

This clone was seen just once. The chain employs TRBV4-1 and TRBJ2-1; 13 bases are shared with TRBD2. Looked up from germline, CDR1 is MGHRA and CDR2 is YSYEKL. The CDR3 runs 17 residues. The J segment lost 6 bases and the V segment lost 1 base, leaving 6 bases of the junction unmatched. Here the CDR3 DNA reads TGCGCCAGCAGCCAAGCCCCCCGGACTAGCGGGAGCAATGAGCAGTTCTTC. Translating gives CASSQAPRTSGSNEQFF.

The chain combines TRBV5-6 with TRBJ2-7; D might be TRBD2 (5 bases). The germline CDR1 and CDR2 sequences are SGHDT and YYEEEE. V was shortened by 4 bases and J by 0 bases, with 17 bases between the two germline ends. This CDR3 has 16 residues. DNA of the CDR3: TGTGCCAGCAGCGCCTCGGCCGGGATTCGCTCCTACGAGCAGTACTTC. Protein: CASSASAGIRSYEQYF.

This chain uses TRBV19 with TRBJ2-1; D ambiguous. Per germline, CDR1 LNHDA and CDR2 SQIVND (reference sequence). This CDR3 contains 11 residues. The V end lost 3 bases, the J end lost 7 bases, and 4 bases lay between the germline ends. The CDR3 DNA is TGTGCCAGTAGTATGGGGAATGAGCAGTTCTTC. As protein: CASSMGNEQFF.